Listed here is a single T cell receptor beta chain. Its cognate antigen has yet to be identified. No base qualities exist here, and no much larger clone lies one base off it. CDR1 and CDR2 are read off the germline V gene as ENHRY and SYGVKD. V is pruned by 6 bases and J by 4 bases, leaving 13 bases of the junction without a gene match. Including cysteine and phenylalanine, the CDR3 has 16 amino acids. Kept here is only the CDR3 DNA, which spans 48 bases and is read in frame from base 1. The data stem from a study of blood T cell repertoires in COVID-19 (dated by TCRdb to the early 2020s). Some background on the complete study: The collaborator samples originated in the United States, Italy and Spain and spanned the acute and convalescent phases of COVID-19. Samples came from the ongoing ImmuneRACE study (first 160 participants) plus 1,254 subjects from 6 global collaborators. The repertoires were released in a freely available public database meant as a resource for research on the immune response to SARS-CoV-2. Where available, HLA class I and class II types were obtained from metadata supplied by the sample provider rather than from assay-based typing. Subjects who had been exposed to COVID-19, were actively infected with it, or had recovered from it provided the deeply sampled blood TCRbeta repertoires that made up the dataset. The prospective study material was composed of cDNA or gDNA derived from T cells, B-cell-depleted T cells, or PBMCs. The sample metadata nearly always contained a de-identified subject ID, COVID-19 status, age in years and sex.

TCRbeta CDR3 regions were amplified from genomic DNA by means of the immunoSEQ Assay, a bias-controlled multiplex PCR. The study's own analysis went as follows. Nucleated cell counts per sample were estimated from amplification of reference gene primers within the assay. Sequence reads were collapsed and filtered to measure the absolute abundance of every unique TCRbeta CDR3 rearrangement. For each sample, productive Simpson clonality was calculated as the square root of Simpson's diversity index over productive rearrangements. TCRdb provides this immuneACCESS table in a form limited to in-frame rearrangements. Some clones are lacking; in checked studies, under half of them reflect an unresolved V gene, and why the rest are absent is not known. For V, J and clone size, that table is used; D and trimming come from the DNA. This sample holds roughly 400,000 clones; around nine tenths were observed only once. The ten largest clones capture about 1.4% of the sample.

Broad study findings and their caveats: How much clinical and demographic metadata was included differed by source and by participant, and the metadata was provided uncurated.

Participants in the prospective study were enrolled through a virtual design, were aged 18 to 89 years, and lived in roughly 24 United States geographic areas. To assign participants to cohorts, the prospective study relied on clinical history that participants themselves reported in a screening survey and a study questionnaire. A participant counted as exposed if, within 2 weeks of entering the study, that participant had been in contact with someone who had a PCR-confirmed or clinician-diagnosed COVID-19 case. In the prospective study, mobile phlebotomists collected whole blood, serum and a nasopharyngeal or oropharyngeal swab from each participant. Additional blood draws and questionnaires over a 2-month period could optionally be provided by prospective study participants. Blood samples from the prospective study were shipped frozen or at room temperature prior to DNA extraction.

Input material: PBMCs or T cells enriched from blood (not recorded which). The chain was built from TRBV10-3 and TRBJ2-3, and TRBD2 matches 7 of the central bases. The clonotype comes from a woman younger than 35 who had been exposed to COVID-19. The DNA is TGTGCCATCAGCTCGACTAGCTCAGTCTGGTCAGATACGCAGTATTTT. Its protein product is CAISSTSSVWSDTQYF.